This passage covers 24 T cell receptor beta chains from one sample sequenced in a study of control samples from healthy donors and cancer patients. Sequencing was performed with immunoSEQ multiplex PCR; in TCRdb, only in-frame clones are kept and a portion is missing. The data contain about 71,000 clones, about 90% of them seen just once; the ten biggest clones take up around a fifth. Source material: PBMCs. These receptors were collected from a man aged 60-69 years with lung cancer.

The V call is TRBV19, the J call TRBJ2-7; the D call may be TRBD1 or TRBD2 (5 bases each). The germline V and J ends were trimmed by 4 bases and 0 bases, with 10 bases remaining between them. Germline CDR1 LNHDA, CDR2 SQIVND (reference sequence). The CDR3 has 14 residues. CDR3 DNA: TGTGCCAGTAGTAAGGCAGGGAGCTCCTACGAGCAGTACGTC. Its translation is CASSKAGSSYEQYV.

The J gene is TRBJ2-5, the V gene TRBV6-6; the D is unclear. The V end was cut by 0 bases, the J end by 2 bases, with 7 bases between. The CDR3 totals 14 residues. Germline assignment: CDR1 MNHNY and CDR2 SVGAGI (reference sequence). The CDR3 region is CASSYSSTQETQYF. CDR3 DNA: TGTGCCAGCAGTTACTCTAGCACGCAAGAGACCCAGTACTTC.

The chain combines TRBV6-6 with TRBJ2-1; D unresolved. V was pared by 4 bases and J by 7 bases, with 8 bases between. Per germline, CDR1 MNHNY and CDR2 SVGAGI (reference sequence). The CDR3 has 12 amino acids. The CDR3 region has the DNA TGTGCCAGCAGTTTGGAGAAAAATGAGCAGTTCTTC. Translation gives CASSLEKNEQFF.

This sequence joins TRBV18 and TRBJ1-5; 7 bases map to TRBD1. Per germline, CDR1 KGHSH and CDR2 LQKENI. CDR3 size: 13 residues. V shed 6 bases, J shed 6 bases, and the junction held 5 bases outside the gene matches. The CDR3, as DNA: TGTGCCAGCTCCCAGGGGGAAGGTCAGCCCCAGCATTTT. Its protein is CASSQGEGQPQHF.

This rearrangement joins TRBV6-5 to TRBJ1-6; the D is unclear. V lost 2 bases and J lost 6, with 8 bases in between. The CDR3 covers 14 residues. CDR1 is MNHEY, CDR2 SVGAGI, per germline. The CDR3: CASSYQGRNSPLHF. In DNA, the CDR3 is TGTGCCAGCAGTTACCAAGGGCGTAATTCACCCCTCCACTTT.

V gene TRBV24-1 combines with J gene TRBJ1-2; 10 nucleotides align to TRBD1. Germline V gene lookup returns CDR1 KGHDR and CDR2 SFDVKD. This CDR3 has 11 amino acids. V shed 12 bases and J 6 bases; nucleotides not matched to a gene: 3. Here the CDR3 reads CAGQGGDGYTF. The DNA of the CDR3 is TGTGCCGGACAGGGGGGTGATGGCTACACCTTC.

The CDR3, as DNA: TGCGCCAGCAGCTTTCGGTGGGGCAGCACAGATACGCAGTATTTT. Amino acids: CASSFRWGSTDTQYF. This chain uses TRBV5-1 with TRBJ2-3, with TRBD1 as a possible D gene (5 bases). Looked up from germline, CDR1 is SGHRS and CDR2 is YFSETQ. The CDR3 has 15 amino acids. Trimming cost V 2 bases and J 0 bases, with 10 bases left between them. Full variable domain (rest looked up from reference TRBV5-1 and TRBJ2-3): KAGVTQTPRYLIKTRGQQVTLSCSPISGHRSVSWYQQTPGQGLQFLFEYFSETQRNKGNFPGRFSGRQFSNSRSEMNVSTLELGDSALYLCASSFRWGSTDTQYFGPGTRLTVL.

In its sample, this clone was seen once. The chain is built from TRBV6-5 and TRBJ1-5; D gene ambiguous. Between the trimmed V and J ends, which lost 5 bases and 3 bases, there was a span of 2 bases. The CDR3 sequence is 11 residues long. Germline-derived CDR1 and CDR2 are MNHEY and SVGAGI. CDR3 residues: CASSLNQPQHF. For the CDR3, the DNA is TGTGCCAGCAGTCTCAATCAGCCCCAGCATTTT.

This clone was observed once. The chain uses TRBV4-1 and TRBJ1-1, with 7 positions matching TRBD1. J lost 9 bases, V lost 3 bases, and 10 bases had no gene match. The germline V gene has CDR1 MGHRA and CDR2 YSYEKL. CDR3 length: 14 amino acids. CDR3 sequence: CASSQDLGQSKAFF. CDR3 bases: TGCGCCAGCAGCCAGGACTTGGGACAGAGTAAAGCTTTCTTT.

The chain recombines TRBV9 with TRBJ2-7; D tentatively reads TRBD1 or TRBD2 (5 bases each). The CDR3 covers 16 residues. V was pared by 2 bases and J by 4 bases, with 19 bases between. Germline CDR1 reads SGDLS; CDR2 reads YYNGEE. The CDR3 DNA follows: TGTGCCAGCAGCGTCGAACCGGGACCGGGAAAGTACGAGCAGTACTTC. Its translation is CASSVEPGPGKYEQYF.

The chain recombines TRBV18 with TRBJ2-7, with D maybe TRBD1 (6 bases). Germline assignment: CDR1 KGHSH and CDR2 LQKENI. The CDR3 has 13 amino acids. V lost 1 base to trimming and J lost 4 bases, with 8 bases between them. This CDR3 reads CASSPRGGYEQYF. Written as DNA, the CDR3 is TGTGCCAGCTCACCACGAGGGGGTTACGAGCAGTACTTC.

The V and J genes are TRBV3-1 (or the pseudogene TRBV3-2) and TRBJ1-5; D is uncertain. The CDR3 loop spans 15 amino acids. The germline V gene has CDR1 LGHDT and CDR2 YNNKEL (reference sequence). V shed 1 base and J shed 5 bases, with 12 bases lying between them. CDR3 region: CASSQGFRADQPQHF. CDR3 DNA sequence: TGTGCCAGCAGCCAAGGCTTTCGGGCAGATCAGCCCCAGCATTTT.

This chain joins TRBV25-1 and TRBJ2-3; perhaps TRBD2 as D (6 bases). Germline lookup yields CDR1 MGHDK and CDR2 SYGVNS. The V gene lost 6 bases and the J gene lost 10 bases, with 14 bases spanning the gap. The CDR3 sequence is 12 residues long. The CDR3 region is CASSRDFRAQYF. In DNA form, the CDR3 reads TGTGCCAGCAGCAGGGACTTCAGAGCGCAGTATTTT.

This clone was picked up a small number of times. The CDR3 DNA is TGTGCCAGCAGCAAGGGTACTTCGGGTGAGCAGTTCTTC. Translation: CASSKGTSGEQFF. The V call is TRBV9, the J call TRBJ2-1, with D uncertain. Looked up from germline, CDR1 is SGDLS and CDR2 is YYNGEE. CDR3 length equals 13 residues. Between the trimmed V and J ends, which lost 4 bases and 9 bases, there was a span of 14 bases.

V and J are TRBV29-1 and TRBJ1-1, with TRBD1 identical over 7 bases. V was clipped by 5 bases and J by 5 bases; unmatched bases: 8. CDR3 size: 13 residues. Germline V lookup: CDR1 SQVTM, CDR2 ANQGSEA. The CDR3 reads CSVPWQGDTEAFF. The CDR3 nucleotides read TGCAGCGTTCCGTGGCAGGGGGATACTGAAGCTTTCTTT.

The rearrangement uses TRBV6-2 or TRBV6-3 and TRBJ1-3; 7 positions agree with TRBD1. The length of the CDR3 is 19 residues. Trimming cost V 1 base and J 0 bases; bases outside gene matches: 12. CDR1 is MNHEY and CDR2 is SVGEGT in the germline V gene. CDR3 bases: TGTGCCAGCAGTTACTTCATATGGACAGGTTCTTCCTCTGGAAACACCATATATTTT. It encodes CASSYFIWTGSSSGNTIYF.

The rearrangement uses TRBV9 and TRBJ1-3; D ambiguous. The CDR3 is 15 residues long. Looked up from germline, CDR1 is SGDLS and CDR2 is YYNGEE. V was shortened by 3 bases and J by 2 bases, with 12 bases between the two germline ends. The CDR3 DNA reads as TGTGCCAGCAGCGCGGCAGAGGGTGCTGGAAACACCATATATTTT. Translation gives CASSAAEGAGNTIYF. Drawing the rest from reference TRBV9 and TRBJ1-3, the complete variable domain is DSGVTQTPKHLITATGQRVTLRCSPRSGDLSVYWYQQSLDQGLQFLIQYYNGEERAKGNILERFSAQQFPDLHSELNLSSLELGDSALYFCASSAAEGAGNTIYFGEGSWLTVV.

Note on this clone: One end of the junction is discordant with germline, which a read error may explain. CDR3 protein: CASSDRATGFTGELFF. The CDR3 nucleotides are TGCGCCAGCAGTGATAGGGCGACAGGGTTCACCGGGGAGTTGTTTTTT. The genes are TRBV10-1 and TRBJ2-2, with 7 bases aligning to TRBD1. The germline V gene encodes CDR1 WNHNN and CDR2 SYGVQD (reference sequence). CDR3 length: 16 amino acids.

In nucleotides, the CDR3 is TGTGCCAGCATCAGCAGTGCAGATACGCAGTATTTT. Encoded protein: CASISSADTQYF. The V and J genes are TRBV6-5 and TRBJ2-3; D ambiguous. The V end lost 7 bases, the J end lost 4 bases, and 9 bases lay between the germline ends. The germline V gene encodes CDR1 MNHEY and CDR2 SVGAGI. CDR3 length: 12 residues.

The chain recombines TRBV25-1 with TRBJ1-1; D is ambiguous. In germline, CDR1 is MGHDK, CDR2 SYGVNS. CDR3 length: 16 residues. V was cut by 2 bases and J by 1 base, with 14 bases left in between. The DNA of the CDR3 is TGTGCCAGCAGTGAAGTGTCGGACGGGTGGAACACTGAAGCTTTCTTT. Amino acid sequence: CASSEVSDGWNTEAFF. Looking up the rest from reference TRBV25-1 and TRBJ1-1 gives the full variable domain: EADIYQTPRYLVIGTGKKITLECSQTMGHDKMYWYQQDPGMELHLIHYSYGVNSTEKGDLSSESTVSRIRTEHFPLTLESARPSHTSQYLCASSEVSDGWNTEAFFGQGTRLTVV.

The genes are TRBV5-6 and TRBJ1-1; D not certain. Looked up from germline, CDR1 is SGHDT and CDR2 is YYEEEE. The CDR3 covers 14 residues. V was shortened by 0 bases and J by 3 bases, with 9 bases between the two germline ends. CDR3 nucleotides: TGTGCCAGCAGCTTGGGGGCGGGAGACACTGAAGCTTTCTTT. This encodes CASSLGAGDTEAFF.

The genes are TRBV9 and TRBJ1-6; 7 bases fit TRBD1. The CDR3 is made up of 16 amino acids. J lost 0 bases, V lost 6 bases, and 6 bases had no gene match. The germline V gene has CDR1 SGDLS and CDR2 YYNGEE. CDR3 in amino acids: CASNGQDFSYNSPLHF. In nucleotides, the CDR3 is TGTGCCAGCAACGGACAGGACTTCTCCTATAATTCACCCCTCCACTTT.

This CDR3 reads CASSLTGGQGGSPLHF. CDR3 nucleotide sequence: TGTGCCAGCAGCTTAACTGGGGGACAGGGAGGCTCACCCCTCCACTTT. The chain uses TRBV7-3 and TRBJ1-6; 9 positions match TRBD1. The CDR3 spans 16 residues. J was trimmed by 10 bases and V by 0 bases; bases with no gene match: 7. CDR1 and CDR2 from the germline V gene are SGHTA and FQGTGA.

The rearrangement joins TRBV7-2 to TRBJ2-5, with D unclear. V was clipped by 1 base and J by 5 bases, with 5 bases between them. CDR3 length equals 12 residues. Germline assignment: CDR1 SGHTA and CDR2 FQGNSA. The CDR3 DNA is TGTGCCAGCAGCTTAGGACGGGAGACCCAGTACTTC. It yields the protein CASSLGRETQYF.